These T cell receptor beta chains were read from a single sample in a study of cytomegalovirus exposure and HLA in healthy donors. Clones were read by immunoSEQ multiplex PCR, and TCRdb kept only the in-frame ones, dropping some. The table records roughly 330,000 clones, approximately 86% of them present only once. Material for sequencing was PBMCs. The receptors derive from a woman in her twenties or thirties in good health and CMV-seropositive. Each CDR3 is given with its conserved first and last residue. D genes are given only for firm matches. Expanded clones get a size class; other rows say once, few or many, or leave the size out.

abundance: NA
j_gene: TRBJ1-1
v_gene: TRBV7-8
d_gene: NA
CDR3nt: TGTGCCAGCAGCTTGGGACGGGCCTTTGAAGCTTTCTTT
CDR3aa: CASSLGRAFEAFF

abundance: once
j_gene: TRBJ1-4
v_gene: TRBV27
d_gene: TRBD1
CDR3nt: TGTGCCAGCAGTTCTGACAGGGCCGCTGAAAAACTGTTTTTT
CDR3aa: CASSSDRAAEKLFF

abundance: NA
j_gene: TRBJ1-2
v_gene: TRBV7-9
d_gene: NA
CDR3nt: TGTGCCAGCAGCTCTCACATATCGAGCCCTAACTATGGCTACACCTTC
CDR3aa: CASSSHISSPNYGYTF

abundance: NA
j_gene: TRBJ1-1
v_gene: TRBV12-5
d_gene: NA
CDR3nt: TGTGCTAGTGGTTTGGCAGGGAGGTCGGCTTTCTTT
CDR3aa: CASGLAGRSAFF

abundance: NA
j_gene: TRBJ2-2
v_gene: TRBV13
d_gene: NA
CDR3nt: TGTGCCAGCAGCCCCCCTTTCGGAGGAACGAACACCGGGGAGCTGTTTTTT
CDR3aa: CASSPPFGGTNTGELFF

abundance: NA
j_gene: TRBJ2-2
v_gene: TRBV6-5
d_gene: NA
CDR3nt: TGTGCCACCCGAGGGTGGGCCGGGGAGCTGTTTTTT
CDR3aa: CATRGWAGELFF

abundance: NA
j_gene: TRBJ2-7
v_gene: TRBV27
d_gene: TRBD1
CDR3nt: TGTGCCAGCAGTTTTAGCACAGGGGGCGGGTACGAGCAGTACTTC
CDR3aa: CASSFSTGGGYEQYF

abundance: NA
j_gene: TRBJ2-3
v_gene: TRBV9
d_gene: NA
CDR3nt: TGTGCCAGCAGCGTAGCTTCTAGAGCAGATACGCAGTATTTT
CDR3aa: CASSVASRADTQYF

abundance: few
j_gene: TRBJ2-1
v_gene: TRBV4-3
d_gene: TRBD2
CDR3nt: TGCGCCAGCAGCCAAGGACTAGCGACCTCACGCTCCTACAATGAGCAGTTCTTC
CDR3aa: CASSQGLATSRSYNEQFF

abundance: NA
j_gene: TRBJ2-1
v_gene: TRBV5-1
d_gene: TRBD1
CDR3nt: TGCGCCAGCAGCTTGGCCGTAGGGGGCGGCGGTGAGCAGTTCTTC
CDR3aa: CASSLAVGGGGEQFF

abundance: NA
j_gene: TRBJ2-3
v_gene: TRBV9
d_gene: NA
CDR3nt: TGTGCCAGCAGCGTATCCCACCATATCCTATCCGGTAGCACAGATACGCAGTATTTT
CDR3aa: CASSVSHHILSGSTDTQYF

abundance: NA
j_gene: TRBJ1-2
v_gene: TRBV10-3
d_gene: NA
CDR3nt: TGTGCCATCAGTGAGTCGGGTCAGGGCAACTATGGCTACACCTTC
CDR3aa: CAISESGQGNYGYTF

abundance: NA
j_gene: TRBJ1-4
v_gene: TRBV9
d_gene: NA
CDR3nt: TGTGCCAGCAGCGTAGATGGGAGAACTAATGAAAAACTGTTTTTT
CDR3aa: CASSVDGRTNEKLFF

abundance: once
j_gene: TRBJ2-3
v_gene: TRBV6-6
d_gene: NA
CDR3nt: TGTGCCACCGGAAGCACAGATACGCAGTATTTT
CDR3aa: CATGSTDTQYF

abundance: NA
j_gene: TRBJ1-4
v_gene: TRBV30
d_gene: TRBD1
CDR3nt: TGTGCCTGGAGCCGGACAGGGGCTAATGAAAAACTGTTTTTT
CDR3aa: CAWSRTGANEKLFF

abundance: NA
j_gene: TRBJ2-7
v_gene: TRBV11-2
d_gene: NA
CDR3nt: TGTGCCAGCAGCTGGGACACTAGCTACGAGCAGTACTTC
CDR3aa: CASSWDTSYEQYF

abundance: NA
j_gene: TRBJ1-1
v_gene: TRBV7-3
d_gene: NA
CDR3nt: TGTGCCAGCAGCTTAAGTGGGGCCCCCGCTGAAGCTTTCTTT
CDR3aa: CASSLSGAPAEAFF

abundance: NA
j_gene: TRBJ2-1
v_gene: TRBV4-3
d_gene: TRBD2
CDR3nt: TGCGCCAGCAGCCCCCAAACGACTAGCGGGGACAGACCAAACAATGAGCAGTTCTTC
CDR3aa: CASSPQTTSGDRPNNEQFF

abundance: NA
j_gene: TRBJ2-1
v_gene: TRBV7-9
d_gene: NA
CDR3nt: TGTGCCAGCAGCTCGCAGGGGATCAATGAGCAGTTCTTC
CDR3aa: CASSSQGINEQFF

abundance: NA
j_gene: TRBJ2-7
v_gene: TRBV29-1
d_gene: NA
CDR3nt: TGCAGCGCCTCCGTCGCAACTTACTACGAGCAGTACTTC
CDR3aa: CSASVATYYEQYF

abundance: few
j_gene: TRBJ1-2
v_gene: TRBV5-6
d_gene: NA
CDR3nt: TGTGCCAGCAGCAGCAGGGGCACCGAACGCTATGGCTACACCTTC
CDR3aa: CASSSRGTERYGYTF

abundance: NA
j_gene: TRBJ2-7
v_gene: TRBV5-6
d_gene: TRBD2
CDR3nt: TGTGCCACTCTGTCGAGTCTAGCGGCGAGCTCCTACGAGCAGTACTTC
CDR3aa: CATLSSLAASSYEQYF

abundance: NA
j_gene: TRBJ1-2
v_gene: TRBV9
d_gene: NA
CDR3nt: TGTGCCAGCAGCGTAGAGTATAACTATGGCTACACCTTC
CDR3aa: CASSVEYNYGYTF

abundance: NA
j_gene: TRBJ1-2
v_gene: TRBV6-1
d_gene: NA
CDR3nt: TGTGCCAGCAGTGACTTGTCAAGGGGTTTTGGCTACACCTTC
CDR3aa: CASSDLSRGFGYTF

abundance: NA
j_gene: TRBJ1-5
v_gene: TRBV7-6
d_gene: NA
CDR3nt: TGTGCCAGCAGCCCCGGGACATTCCTTAGCAATCAGCCCCAGCATTTT
CDR3aa: CASSPGTFLSNQPQHF

abundance: NA
j_gene: TRBJ1-4
v_gene: TRBV15
d_gene: TRBD1
CDR3nt: TGTGCCACCAGCTCCCGGACAGGGGGCAGAGAAAAACTGTTTTTT
CDR3aa: CATSSRTGGREKLFF

abundance: once
j_gene: TRBJ2-2
v_gene: TRBV28
d_gene: NA
CDR3nt: TGTGCCAGCAGTTTAAGCTCGCCTTCAACCGGGGAGCTGTTTTTT
CDR3aa: CASSLSSPSTGELFF

abundance: once
j_gene: TRBJ2-7
v_gene: TRBV5-6
d_gene: NA
CDR3nt: TGTGCCAGCAGCTTGTCACGGACCTACGAGCAGTACTTC
CDR3aa: CASSLSRTYEQYF

abundance: NA
j_gene: TRBJ2-1
v_gene: TRBV5-1
d_gene: NA
CDR3nt: TGCGCCAGCAGCTTGTGGGGGCGCGGATCCTACAATGAGCAGTTCTTC
CDR3aa: CASSLWGRGSYNEQFF

abundance: once
j_gene: TRBJ1-2
v_gene: TRBV28
d_gene: TRBD1
CDR3nt: TGTGCCAGCCTCCCAGGGGACAGGGGAGGCTATGCCTACACCTTC
CDR3aa: CASLPGDRGGYAYTF

abundance: NA
j_gene: TRBJ2-7
v_gene: TRBV4-3
d_gene: TRBD1
CDR3nt: TGCGCCAGCAGCCAAAATAACAGGGGAAGGGTCTACGAGCAGTACTTC
CDR3aa: CASSQNNRGRVYEQYF

abundance: NA
j_gene: TRBJ2-3
v_gene: TRBV5-6
d_gene: TRBD1
CDR3nt: TGTGCCAGCAGCTTGGGGACAGGGGCAGATACGCAGTATTTT
CDR3aa: CASSLGTGADTQYF

abundance: NA
j_gene: TRBJ2-1
v_gene: TRBV11-3
d_gene: NA
CDR3nt: TGTGCCAGCAGCTTTACGGGTGGCAATGAGCAGTTCTTC
CDR3aa: CASSFTGGNEQFF

abundance: NA
j_gene: TRBJ2-1
v_gene: TRBV27
d_gene: TRBD2
CDR3nt: TGTGCCAGCAGCTCCCCGGGACTAGCACTCAATGAGCAGTTCTTC
CDR3aa: CASSSPGLALNEQFF

abundance: NA
j_gene: TRBJ2-7
v_gene: TRBV13
d_gene: NA
CDR3nt: TGTGCCAGCAGCTCCCAGGGGAACGAGCAGTACTTC
CDR3aa: CASSSQGNEQYF

abundance: NA
j_gene: TRBJ1-2
v_gene: TRBV30
d_gene: NA
CDR3nt: TGTGCCTGTGATAGGTCTGGCTACACCTTC
CDR3aa: CACDRSGYTF

abundance: NA
j_gene: TRBJ1-5
v_gene: TRBV19
d_gene: NA
CDR3nt: TGTGCCAGTAGTACCGAAAGGGACTCGAATCAGCCCCAGCATTTT
CDR3aa: CASSTERDSNQPQHF

abundance: NA
j_gene: TRBJ1-5
v_gene: TRBV2
d_gene: NA
CDR3nt: TGTGCCAGCAGTGAAGCGCTGGGTGGCAATCAGCCCCAGCATTTT
CDR3aa: CASSEALGGNQPQHF

abundance: NA
j_gene: TRBJ1-2
v_gene: TRBV18
d_gene: NA
CDR3nt: TGTGCCAGCTCACCACTAGGTCAGGGGTCTGGCTACACCTTC
CDR3aa: CASSPLGQGSGYTF

abundance: NA
j_gene: TRBJ2-7
v_gene: TRBV5-1
d_gene: NA
CDR3nt: TGCGCCAGCAGCTTGGGCAGTCGTGGCTACGAGCAGTACTTC
CDR3aa: CASSLGSRGYEQYF

abundance: NA
j_gene: TRBJ1-1
v_gene: TRBV9
d_gene: TRBD1
CDR3nt: TGTGCCAGCAGCGGGGTACAGGGGGTGCACACTGAAGCTTTCTTT
CDR3aa: CASSGVQGVHTEAFF

abundance: NA
j_gene: TRBJ1-2
v_gene: TRBV7-9
d_gene: NA
CDR3nt: TGTGCCAGCAGCTTTCCAGGGTCTGGCTACACCTTC
CDR3aa: CASSFPGSGYTF

abundance: NA
j_gene: TRBJ2-7
v_gene: TRBV5-4
d_gene: NA
CDR3nt: TGTGCCAGCAGCTGGGGGACCTACGAGCAGTACTTC
CDR3aa: CASSWGTYEQYF

abundance: NA
j_gene: TRBJ1-1
v_gene: TRBV27
d_gene: TRBD1
CDR3nt: TGTGCCAGCAGCCCACAGGGGGTCACTGAAGCTTTCTTT
CDR3aa: CASSPQGVTEAFF

abundance: NA
j_gene: TRBJ2-7
v_gene: TRBV5-4
d_gene: NA
CDR3nt: TGTGCCAGCAGCCCTAGGGGCGGGGTAAGATACGAGCAGTACTTC
CDR3aa: CASSPRGGVRYEQYF

abundance: once
j_gene: TRBJ2-3
v_gene: TRBV19
d_gene: TRBD2
CDR3nt: TGTGCCAGTAGTATAAGCGGGGGGGCTGTCGATACGCAGTATTTT
CDR3aa: CASSISGGAVDTQYF

abundance: NA
j_gene: TRBJ2-5
v_gene: TRBV9
d_gene: TRBD2
CDR3nt: TGTGCCAGCAGCGCCTTTCTGGTGAGCGGGGGGCTTCAAGAGACCCAGTACTTC
CDR3aa: CASSAFLVSGGLQETQYF

abundance: NA
j_gene: TRBJ2-1
v_gene: TRBV5-1
d_gene: NA
CDR3nt: TGCGCCAGCAGCTCCAGTCTTCGTAGCTACAATGAGCAGTTCTTC
CDR3aa: CASSSSLRSYNEQFF

abundance: NA
j_gene: TRBJ2-5
v_gene: TRBV5-1
d_gene: NA
CDR3nt: TGCGCCAGCAGCTTTAACCCTAACCAAGAGACCCAGTACTTC
CDR3aa: CASSFNPNQETQYF

abundance: few
j_gene: TRBJ2-7
v_gene: TRBV2
d_gene: TRBD2
CDR3nt: TGTGCCAGCCTAGCGGGGGAGCAGTACTTC
CDR3aa: CASLAGEQYF

abundance: NA
j_gene: TRBJ2-5
v_gene: TRBV15
d_gene: TRBD1
CDR3nt: TGTGCCACCAGTCCGGGACAGGATACCAAAGGGCAAGAGACCCAGTACTTC
CDR3aa: CATSPGQDTKGQETQYF

abundance: NA
j_gene: TRBJ2-3
v_gene: TRBV6-6
d_gene: NA
CDR3nt: TGTGCCAGCAGTTACATCCTTTCCGCTAGCACAGATACGCAGTATTTT
CDR3aa: CASSYILSASTDTQYF